The clone carrying this T cell receptor beta chain was picked up a small number of times. Antigen specificity is unknown. Indicated time point: newly diagnosed GD, antithyroid drugs for less than 3 months. Isolated PBMC RNA provided the starting material for the TCR library. Patients came through an endocrinology department, and that department was in Xi'an, China. Construction of TCR beta libraries relied on iRepertoire HTBI primers and on Arm-PCR targeting CDR3 regions. Original data processing: The study identified 50 to 70 TRBV and 11 to 15 TRBJ segments across samples. TCRdb recomputed calls from the multiplex PCR reads with MiXCR, one row per CDR3 protein. TCRdb, rather than the study authors, made the V and J calls. The repertoire has hundreds of thousands of distinct CDR3 sequences, around 15% of them found once; the top ten carry about 20%. This entry belongs to a study of regulatory T cells in long-lasting Graves disease. Study results and caveats: Favored gene segments in persistent disease were TRBV28, TRBJ1-2 and TRBJ2-5.

Looked up from germline, CDR1 is DFQATT and CDR2 is SNEGSKA (reference sequence). There are 17 residues in the CDR3. The J segment lost 8 bases and the V segment lost 2 bases, leaving 18 bases of the junction unmatched. These data were also filed under a second study, of T cells in Graves' hyperthyroidism and ophthalmopathy. According to that study: Most clonotypes expanded in thyroid above 0.001 were likewise present in blood.

Here the sequenced sample was peripheral blood mononuclear cells (PBMCs), taken at new diagnosis, from a patient treated with antithyroid drugs. V and J are TRBV20-1 and TRBJ2-1; 7 bases map to TRBD1. The source of this sequence is a woman between 25 and 40 years old with Graves disease. CDR3 nucleotides: TGCAGTGCTAGACCTAGATATAAGGGGGCCCTAGCCTATGAGCAGTTCTTC. Amino acid sequence: CSARPRYKGALAYEQFF.